The following is a T cell receptor (beta chain) sequence with its context. This CDR3 is built from 18 residues. Trimming cost V 4 bases and J 2 bases; bases outside gene matches: 13. Germline lookup yields CDR1 SGHNT and CDR2 YYREEE (reference sequence). This sample was taken from a study of blood T cell repertoires in COVID-19. Whole-study context: The United States, Italy and Spain were the sources of the acute and convalescent COVID-19 samples. Sample material is recorded as cDNA or gDNA derived from T cells, B-cell-depleted T cells, or PBMCs.

In the authors' workflow: Estimation of nucleated cell counts relied on the amplification of reference gene primers. Profiled with immunoSEQ multiplex PCR; TCRdb holds only in-frame clones, not every one. V, J and clone size were drawn from that table, and D and trimming were deduced from the DNA. The sample shows around 170,000 clones, approximately 74% of them seen only once. The chain recombines TRBV5-4 with TRBJ2-3, with 10 bases identical to TRBD2. The TCR sequence derives from a woman at least 80 years old with acute or convalescent COVID-19. Sequencing was carried out using peripheral blood. The CDR3 DNA reads as TGTGCCAGCAGCCCGACTAGCGGGCCCGATACTGCCACAGATACGCAGTATTTT. Translating gives CASSPTSGPDTATDTQYF.